A selection of T cell receptor beta chains follows, all from one sample in a study of cytomegalovirus exposure and HLA in healthy donors. Repertoires were generated with immunoSEQ multiplex PCR, while TCRdb's copy carries only in-frame clones and drops some. The sample records 210,000 or so clones, 70% to 85% being singletons. The sequencing input was PBMCs. These receptors were collected from a woman in her sixties in good health and CMV-seropositive. Both conserved end residues are part of each CDR3. D genes are given only for firm matches. Clone size is given for some rows only: seen once, a few or many times, or a class if the clone is expanded.

V: TRBV6-4
size: -
D: TRBD1
length: 14
J: TRBJ2-2
CDR3: CASSEQGATGELFF
DNA: TGTGCCAGCAGTGAACAGGGGGCAACCGGGGAGCTGTTTTTT

V: TRBV29-1
size: -
D: -
length: 13
J: TRBJ1-1
CDR3: CSVEDYMNTEAFF
DNA: TGCAGCGTCGAAGACTATATGAACACTGAAGCTTTCTTT

V: TRBV18
size: once
D: -
length: 13
J: TRBJ2-5
CDR3: CASSPGVQETQYF
DNA: TGTGCCAGCTCACCCGGGGTTCAAGAGACCCAGTACTTC

V: TRBV30
size: -
D: TRBD2
length: 15
J: TRBJ2-1
CDR3: CAWSRPSGDWGEQFF
DNA: TGTGCCTGGAGCCGGCCTAGCGGGGACTGGGGTGAGCAGTTCTTC

V: TRBV7-9
size: -
D: TRBD1
length: 16
J: TRBJ1-3
CDR3: CASSAGQVISGNTIYF
DNA: TGTGCCAGCAGCGCGGGACAGGTGATCTCTGGAAACACCATATATTTT

V: TRBV27
size: -
D: -
length: 15
J: TRBJ2-3
CDR3: CASSLSGFTTDTQYF
DNA: TGTGCCAGCAGTTTATCGGGCTTCACCACAGATACGCAGTATTTT

V: TRBV2
size: -
D: TRBD2
length: 15
J: TRBJ2-1
CDR3: CASTFMGSGYNEQFF
DNA: TGTGCCAGCACCTTTATGGGTAGCGGGTACAATGAGCAGTTCTTC

V: TRBV30
size: -
D: -
length: 14
J: TRBJ1-1
CDR3: CAWSTGNGWTEAFF
DNA: TGTGCCTGGAGTACGGGGAATGGTTGGACTGAAGCTTTCTTT

V: TRBV7-2
size: -
D: -
length: 13
J: TRBJ2-7
CDR3: CASSLDRVGEQYF
DNA: TGTGCCAGCAGCTTAGACAGGGTCGGCGAGCAGTACTTC

V: TRBV6-5
size: -
D: -
length: 14
J: TRBJ1-6
CDR3: CASRSQVWGSPLHF
DNA: TGTGCCAGCAGGTCACAGGTTTGGGGTTCACCCCTCCACTTT

V: TRBV5-1
size: -
D: TRBD1
length: 15
J: TRBJ2-7
CDR3: CASSARDRGSYEQYF
DNA: TGCGCCAGCAGCGCCCGGGACAGGGGCTCCTACGAGCAGTACTTC

V: TRBV19
size: -
D: TRBD1
length: 15
J: TRBJ1-5
CDR3: CAIVPGTGTLQPQHF
DNA: TGTGCCATCGTACCCGGGACAGGGACGTTGCAGCCCCAGCATTTT

V: TRBV29-1
size: -
D: TRBD1
length: 12
J: TRBJ1-4
CDR3: CSVRGPDEKLFF
DNA: TGCAGCGTTAGGGGGCCCGATGAAAAACTGTTTTTT

V: TRBV4-3
size: -
D: TRBD2
length: 19
J: TRBJ2-3
CDR3: CASSEPGLAGGPRTDTQYF
DNA: TGCGCCAGCAGCGAACCGGGACTAGCGGGGGGGCCCCGCACAGATACGCAGTATTTT

V: TRBV29-1
size: -
D: -
length: 14
J: TRBJ2-4
CDR3: CSVEDQGSKNIQYF
DNA: TGCAGCGTTGAAGATCAGGGGTCCAAAAACATTCAGTACTTC

V: TRBV5-1
size: -
D: -
length: 15
J: TRBJ2-7
CDR3: CASSPTDPGKAEQYF
DNA: TGCGCCAGCAGTCCCACGGATCCGGGGAAGGCCGAGCAGTACTTC

V: TRBV5-1
size: -
D: TRBD2
length: 18
J: TRBJ2-2
CDR3: CASSYPTSATPNTGELFF
DNA: TGCGCCAGCAGCTACCCGACTAGCGCTACTCCGAACACCGGGGAGCTGTTTTTT

V: TRBV5-1
size: -
D: TRBD1
length: 15
J: TRBJ1-4
CDR3: CASSFGTGENEKLFF
DNA: TGCGCCAGCAGCTTTGGGACAGGGGAGAATGAAAAACTGTTTTTT

V: TRBV6-6
size: -
D: -
length: 13
J: TRBJ1-2
CDR3: CASSPGRGDGYTF
DNA: TGTGCCAGCAGCCCAGGCCGGGGGGACGGCTACACCTTC

V: TRBV5-1
size: -
D: -
length: 14
J: TRBJ1-2
CDR3: CASSLAGGIYGYTF
DNA: TGCGCCAGCAGCTTGGCCGGGGGGATCTATGGCTACACCTTC

V: TRBV6-1
size: -
D: -
length: 13
J: TRBJ1-1
CDR3: CASQRGVWSEAFF
DNA: TGTGCCAGCCAGCGGGGGGTTTGGTCTGAAGCTTTCTTT

V: TRBV7-6
size: few
D: TRBD2
length: 16
J: TRBJ2-7
CDR3: CASSPVGGGDSYEQYF
DNA: TGTGCCAGCAGCCCCGTGGGCGGGGGGGACTCCTACGAGCAGTACTTC

V: TRBV5-6
size: -
D: -
length: 16
J: TRBJ1-1
CDR3: CASSSGGGVWDTEAFF
DNA: TGTGCCAGCAGCTCTGGAGGGGGGGTATGGGACACTGAAGCTTTCTTT

V: TRBV11-2
size: -
D: -
length: 16
J: TRBJ2-6
CDR3: CASSIRQNSGANVLTF
DNA: TGTGCCAGCAGCATTAGACAGAACTCTGGGGCCAACGTCCTGACTTTC

V: TRBV7-9
size: few
D: TRBD1
length: 12
J: TRBJ2-7
CDR3: CASSYSRGEQYF
DNA: TGTGCCAGCAGCTACAGCAGGGGGGAGCAGTACTTC

V: TRBV5-1
size: -
D: -
length: 15
J: TRBJ2-3
CDR3: CASSLRGGGTDTQYF
DNA: TGCGCCAGCAGCTTGAGGGGAGGTGGCACAGATACGCAGTATTTT

V: TRBV6-5
size: -
D: -
length: 15
J: TRBJ1-1
CDR3: CASSYDPQTATEAFF
DNA: TGTGCCAGCAGTTACGACCCCCAGACAGCCACTGAAGCTTTCTTT

V: TRBV2
size: few
D: -
length: 14
J: TRBJ1-5
CDR3: CASSSGYQGQPQHF
DNA: TGTGCCAGCAGCTCAGGGTATCAGGGACAGCCCCAGCATTTT

V: TRBV6-1
size: few
D: -
length: 15
J: TRBJ2-7
CDR3: CASRGGERFSYEQYF
DNA: TGTGCCAGCAGGGGGGGTGAGAGATTCTCCTACGAGCAGTACTTC

V: TRBV19
size: -
D: -
length: 13
J: TRBJ1-1
CDR3: CASKPQGIAEAFF
DNA: TGTGCCAGTAAACCCCAGGGGATTGCTGAAGCTTTCTTT

V: TRBV5-1
size: -
D: -
length: 15
J: TRBJ2-1
CDR3: CASSLETGAYNEQFF
DNA: TGCGCCAGCAGCTTGGAAACGGGGGCCTACAATGAGCAGTTCTTC

V: TRBV4-2
size: -
D: TRBD1
length: 15
J: TRBJ2-5
CDR3: CASRRTGDRGETQYF
DNA: TGTGCCAGTAGGAGGACAGGGGATAGAGGAGAGACCCAGTACTTC

V: TRBV19
size: -
D: -
length: 14
J: TRBJ1-5
CDR3: CASSIQGAGQPQHF
DNA: TGTGCCAGTAGTATACAGGGAGCGGGTCAGCCCCAGCATTTT

V: TRBV5-1
size: -
D: -
length: 15
J: TRBJ1-5
CDR3: CASSLAGVRNQPQHF
DNA: TGCGCCAGCAGCTTGGCGGGGGTTCGGAATCAGCCCCAGCATTTT

V: TRBV5-1
size: few
D: TRBD1
length: 16
J: TRBJ2-1
CDR3: CASSPTAGQGRNEQFF
DNA: TGCGCCAGCAGCCCGACCGCGGGACAGGGGAGGAATGAGCAGTTCTTC

V: TRBV18
size: once
D: -
length: 16
J: TRBJ1-5
CDR3: CASSPSWDISNQPQHF
DNA: TGTGCCAGCTCACCCTCCTGGGACATTAGCAATCAGCCCCAGCATTTT

V: TRBV6-6
size: -
D: -
length: 13
J: TRBJ1-3
CDR3: CASWGVGGNTIYF
DNA: TGTGCCAGCTGGGGGGTTGGCGGAAACACCATATATTTT

V: TRBV7-2
size: once
D: -
length: 14
J: TRBJ2-3
CDR3: CASSLSHFTDTQYF
DNA: TGTGCCAGCAGCTTATCTCACTTCACAGATACGCAGTATTTT

V: TRBV7-7
size: -
D: TRBD2
length: 15
J: TRBJ2-5
CDR3: CASSLTLAGQETQYF
DNA: TGTGCCAGCAGCTTAACCCTAGCGGGCCAAGAGACCCAGTACTTC

V: TRBV7-9
size: -
D: TRBD1
length: 13
J: TRBJ2-1
CDR3: CSSSSYGQAEQFF
DNA: TGTTCCAGCAGTTCCTATGGACAGGCGGAGCAGTTCTTC